Below, 19 T cell receptor beta chains from the same sample are listed, as sequenced in a study of blood T cell repertoires in COVID-19 (dated by TCRdb to the early 2020s). Library generation was performed with the immunoSEQ multiplex PCR assay. In TCRdb, the immuneACCESS table is reduced to in-frame sequences with V and J assigned. These tables do not hold every clone; where another copy was compared, an unresolved V gene accounts for under half, and the others remain unexplained. For this sample the table gives a few hundred thousand clones, of which around 87% were detected only once. The ten top clones hold approximately 8.1% of the sample. The sequencing input was peripheral blood. The receptors derive from a woman aged 50 to 60 who had recovered from COVID-19.

This chain links TRBV6-1 with TRBJ1-4; D may be TRBD1 (5 bases). CDR1 is MNHNS, CDR2 SASEGT, per germline. The length of the CDR3 is 13 residues. The V end was cut by 2 bases, the J end by 7 bases, with 8 bases between. CDR3 loop: CASSEQGGEKLFF. In nucleotides, the CDR3 is TGTGCCAGCAGTGAACAGGGCGGTGAAAAACTGTTTTTT.

This clone was counted once. This chain connects TRBV6-6 to TRBJ2-7, with TRBD2 matching 10 bases. Per germline, CDR1 MNHNY and CDR2 SVGAGI (reference sequence). The CDR3 is 13 amino acids. J lost 3 bases, V lost 4 bases, and 0 bases had no gene match. The CDR3 DNA reads TGTGCCAGCAGTTTAGCGGGGGGCTACGAGCAGTACTTC. Protein: CASSLAGGYEQYF.

The V call is TRBV27, the J call TRBJ2-3; possibly TRBD2 for D (5 bases). The CDR3 covers 17 residues. The germline CDR1 and CDR2 sequences are MNHEY and SMNVEV (reference sequence). V was cut by 4 bases and J by 5 bases, with 22 bases left in between. Here the CDR3 reads CASSSTTGLPGRDTQYF. In DNA, the CDR3 is TGTGCCAGCAGTTCTACCACCGGGCTGCCGGGGAGAGATACGCAGTATTTT.

J is TRBJ2-2 and V is TRBV4-1, with 9 bases fitting TRBD1. The CDR3 has 15 residues. From germline, CDR1 is MGHRA and CDR2 YSYEKL. V lost 4 bases, J lost 6 bases, and 6 bases stayed unmatched. CDR3 nucleotide sequence: TGCGCCAGCAGCCCGGGACAGGGAGCCGCCGGGGAGCTGTTTTTT. This translates into CASSPGQGAAGELFF.

The rearrangement uses TRBV6-2 or TRBV6-3 and TRBJ2-7; 9 bases align to TRBD1. This CDR3 is 14 amino acids long. The V and J ends lost 4 bases and 7 bases, in that order; junction bases with no gene match: 8. CDR1 is MNHEY, CDR2 SVGEGT, per germline. As DNA, the CDR3 is TGTGCCAGCAGTTTGGACAGGGGAGATCTGGAGCAGTACTTC. It translates to CASSLDRGDLEQYF.

The chain recombines TRBV28 with TRBJ1-1; 8 bases map to TRBD1. The length of the CDR3 is 15 residues. Germline V gene sequence: CDR1 MDHEN, CDR2 SYDVKM. V shed 5 bases and J 1 base; nucleotides not matched to a gene: 6. DNA for the CDR3: TGTGCCAGCAGTCCTGGAGACAGGGGGAACACTGAAGCTTTCTTT. Its protein product is CASSPGDRGNTEAFF.

This chain joins TRBV18 and TRBJ2-5, with 10 bases lining up with TRBD2. Germline V CDR1 and CDR2: KGHSH, LQKENI. V trimming: 0 bases; J trimming: 6 bases; junction bases outside the gene matches: 7. The CDR3 extends over 16 amino acids. This CDR3 reads CASSPPGASGGKTQYF. The CDR3 coding sequence is TGTGCCAGCTCACCACCAGGGGCTAGCGGGGGAAAGACCCAGTACTTC.

This clone appeared a few times. The V and J genes are TRBV5-6 and TRBJ1-2; TRBD1 matches 7 bases. Germline lookup yields CDR1 SGHDT and CDR2 YYEEEE. Trimming cost V 2 bases and J 7 bases; bases outside gene matches: 8. This CDR3 contains 14 residues. For the CDR3, the DNA is TGTGCCAGCAGCTTAACCGCAGGGGGACGTGGCTACACCTTC. Protein sequence: CASSLTAGGRGYTF.

CDR3 sequence (DNA): TGCAGCGTACGGCCGGCGGCTAGCGGGAGGCCCCAGGACACCGGGGAGCTGTTTTTT. Amino acids: CSVRPAASGRPQDTGELFF. V and J are TRBV29-1 and TRBJ2-2; TRBD2 aligns across 11 bases. This CDR3 has 19 amino acids. Germline V gives CDR1 SQVTM, CDR2 ANQGSEA. Trimming removed 6 bases from V and 3 bases from J; junction bases left unmatched: 18.

This clone was recorded only once. The J gene is TRBJ1-5, the V gene TRBV28; 8 bases are a match to TRBD1. J gave up 7 bases and V 5 bases, and 10 bases lay outside the gene matches. Germline CDR1 and CDR2: MDHEN and SYDVKM. The CDR3 runs to 15 residues. CDR3 sequence: CASSPRGRRIQPQHF. The CDR3 nucleotides are TGTGCCAGCAGTCCCAGGGGGCGAAGGATCCAGCCCCAGCATTTT.

J is TRBJ1-1 and V is TRBV28, with D uncertain. Germline V gene data show CDR1 as MDHEN and CDR2 as SYDVKM. Deletions cut 3 bases from V and 1 base from J, with 9 bases between. The length of the CDR3 is 14 residues. This CDR3 is CASSLANTNTEAFF. CDR3 in DNA: TGTGCCAGCAGTTTGGCCAATACGAACACTGAAGCTTTCTTT.

The V and J genes are TRBV7-2 and TRBJ1-2; the D gene is possibly TRBD1 (5 bases). The CDR3 runs 14 residues. Germline V gene lookup returns CDR1 SGHTA and CDR2 FQGNSA. Trimming took off 5 bases at V and 4 bases at J, with 14 bases between the two ends. Here the CDR3 DNA reads TGTGCCAGCAGCACGAAGCGGGGCTCCTATGGCTACACCTTC. It encodes CASSTKRGSYGYTF.

V is TRBV5-1 and J is TRBJ2-2; D perhaps matches TRBD2 (6 bases). The CDR3 has 16 amino acids. Germline-derived CDR1 and CDR2 are SGHRS and YFSETQ. V was shortened by 5 bases and J by 1 base, with 15 bases between the two germline ends. For the CDR3, the DNA is TGCGCCAGCAGAGGGGCGGGACGGATGAACACCGGGGAGCTGTTTTTT. Residues: CASRGAGRMNTGELFF.

The chain joins TRBV9 to TRBJ2-7, with 10 bases identical to TRBD2. In germline, CDR1 is SGDLS, CDR2 YYNGEE. This CDR3 is built from 16 residues. Trimming at V came to 4 bases and at J to 6 bases, leaving 13 bases not matched to a gene. The CDR3 nucleotides read TGTGCCAGCAGCCCCCGGGGAGCGGGAGGGCCCAGCGAGCAGTACTTC. Protein: CASSPRGAGGPSEQYF.

The rearrangement joins TRBV6-1 to TRBJ2-1, with a weak D call TRBD1 (5 bases). The CDR3 contains 13 residues. V gave up 3 bases and J gave up 9 bases, with 12 bases separating them. The germline V gene encodes CDR1 MNHNS and CDR2 SASEGT. The CDR3, as DNA: TGTGCCAGCAGTGATGGCCGGACAAGTGAGCAGTTCTTC. Residues: CASSDGRTSEQFF.

This chain joins TRBV12-3 or TRBV12-4 and TRBJ2-1; D is undetermined. The CDR3 has 13 residues. V was cut by 1 base and J by 6 bases, with 7 bases left in between. The CDR3: CASSLGSSNEQFF. The CDR3 DNA is TGTGCCAGCAGTTTAGGATCTAGCAATGAGCAGTTCTTC.

The V gene is TRBV28, the J gene TRBJ2-7, with 7 nucleotides matching TRBD2. The CDR3 totals 16 residues. V lost 6 bases and J lost 4; bases outside the gene matches: 15. Germline V lookup: CDR1 MDHEN, CDR2 SYDVKM. In DNA, the CDR3 is TGTGCCAGCAGACCCCCGCGGGCTAGCGGTCTGTACGAGCAGTACTTC. Its translation: CASRPPRASGLYEQYF.

This chain connects TRBV20-1 to TRBJ2-6; 8 bases align to TRBD1. Per germline, CDR1 DFQATT and CDR2 SNEGSKA (reference sequence). The CDR3 is 16 residues long. The V and J ends lost 3 bases and 2 bases, in that order; junction bases with no gene match: 6. The CDR3 DNA reads as TGCAGTGCTAGTCCAGACAGGGGAGCTGGGGCCAACGTCCTGACTTTC. Amino acids: CSASPDRGAGANVLTF.

This clone was detected once. The J gene is TRBJ1-2, the V gene TRBV6-2 or TRBV6-3; 10 positions agree with TRBD1. Germline loops: CDR1 MNHEY, CDR2 SVGEGT. V trimming: 6 bases; J trimming: 0 bases; junction bases outside the gene matches: 1. The CDR3 has 14 amino acids. The CDR3 DNA reads as TGTGCCAGCAGCGGGACAGGGGCTAACTATGGCTACACCTTC. This gives the protein CASSGTGANYGYTF.